These 21 T cell receptor beta chains share one sample of origin, sequenced in a study of CD8 T cells in Susac syndrome. With random hexamers, reverse transcription was performed on 0.5 to 1 ug of RNA. Each CDR3 protein is one row after TCRdb ran MiXCR on the immunoSEQ multiplex PCR reads. The table lists about 210,000 distinct CDR3 sequences, around 96% of them singletons. Specimen: CD4+ T cells from PBMCs. The receptors come from a human donor with multiple sclerosis.

The chain links TRBV6-6 to TRBJ1-1; TRBD1 might be the D (6 bases). This CDR3 has 14 amino acids. CDR1 and CDR2 from the germline V gene are MNHNY and SVGAGI (reference sequence). V was pared by 3 bases and J by 3 bases, with 11 bases between. The CDR3, as DNA: TGTGCCAGCAGTTATGGGGGCACGGACACTGAAGCTTTCTTT. Its translation: CASSYGGTDTEAFF.

V gene TRBV23-1 combines with J gene TRBJ1-2; 8 bases align to TRBD1. TRBV23-1 is placed among ORFs of uncertain function. J was trimmed by 5 bases and V by 1 base; bases with no gene match: 3. This CDR3 has 14 amino acids. The CDR3 DNA reads TGCGCCAGCAGTCAATGGGACAGGCCTTATGGCTACACCTTC. The encoded protein is CASSQWDRPYGYTF.

The chain combines TRBV29-1 with TRBJ2-1, with TRBD2 matching 7 bases. V lost 6 bases to trimming and J lost 3 bases; unmatched junction nucleotides: 5. Germline lookup yields CDR1 SQVTM and CDR2 ANQGSEA. The CDR3 runs to 13 residues. As DNA, the CDR3 is TGCAGCGTACGAGCGGGGAGCTACAATGAGCAGTTCTTC. Translation gives CSVRAGSYNEQFF.

V gene TRBV7-8 combines with J gene TRBJ2-7, with a weak D call TRBD1 (5 bases). The CDR3 spans 14 residues. The ends were cut back, 5 bases at V and 7 bases at J, with 18 bases in the middle. Germline V gene lookup returns CDR1 SGHVS and CDR2 FQNEAQ. For the CDR3, the DNA is TGTGCCAGCAGCCAAGGGGAAGCTAATCGGGAGCAGTACTTC. Encoded protein: CASSQGEANREQYF.

This clonotype was seen more than once but under ten times. This rearrangement joins TRBV5-4 to TRBJ2-6; D gene ambiguous. Trimming removed 7 bases from V and 0 bases from J, with 8 bases in between. CDR3 length equals 14 residues. The germline V gene has CDR1 SGHNT and CDR2 YYREEE (reference sequence). This chain's CDR3 is CASGRSSGANVLTF. The CDR3 region has the DNA TGTGCCAGCGGTCGCAGCTCTGGGGCCAACGTCCTGACTTTC.

The gene calls are TRBV20-1 and TRBJ1-1; D call uncertain. The CDR3 has 13 residues. Germline V CDR1 and CDR2: DFQATT, SNEGSKA (reference sequence). V lost 3 bases and J lost 1, with 9 bases in between. In nucleotides, the CDR3 is TGCAGTGCTAGCCTGGGAGCGAACACTGAAGCTTTCTTT. Amino acids: CSASLGANTEAFF.

The rearrangement links TRBV27 to TRBJ2-3; no reliable D call. Trimming removed 5 bases at V and 0 bases at J, with 9 bases between. The CDR3 loop spans 14 amino acids. Germline V lookup: CDR1 MNHEY, CDR2 SMNVEV (reference sequence). CDR3 sequence (DNA): TGTGCCAGCAGTCTACGCCGAAGCACAGATACGCAGTATTTT. Translating it yields CASSLRRSTDTQYF.

CDR3 sequence (DNA): TGTGCCAGCAGTTTCTGGCCTTCCTCCTACAATGAGCAGTTCTTC. Its protein product is CASSFWPSSYNEQFF. The gene calls are TRBV27 and TRBJ2-1, with unresolved D. The V gene lost 3 bases and the J gene lost 0 bases, with 9 bases spanning the gap. The CDR3 sequence is 15 residues long. CDR1 MNHEY and CDR2 SMNVEV come from the germline V gene (reference sequence).

The table lists this clonotype with a count of one. The chain carries TRBV4-2 and TRBJ2-2; 11 bases match TRBD2. The germline CDR1 and CDR2 sequences are LGHNA and YNFKEQ. This CDR3 comprises 17 residues. Trimming at V came to 0 bases and at J to 4 bases, leaving 4 bases not matched to a gene. In DNA form, the CDR3 reads TGTGCCAGCAGCCAAGAGTTAGCGGGAGGGCCCACCGGGGAGCTGTTTTTT. Translating gives CASSQELAGGPTGELFF.

In this sample, this clonotype turned up once. The V and J genes are TRBV6-5 and TRBJ1-5, with TRBD1 matching 8 bases. The J segment lost 6 bases and the V segment lost 4 bases, leaving 5 bases of the junction unmatched. This CDR3 region has 14 residues. CDR1 MNHEY and CDR2 SVGAGI come from the germline V gene. The CDR3 spells CASSSQGDSQPQHF. The DNA of the CDR3 is TGTGCCAGCAGTTCACAGGGGGATAGTCAGCCCCAGCATTTT.

The chain employs TRBV29-1 and TRBJ2-5; D not resolved. The CDR3 contains 13 residues. The germline V and J ends were trimmed by 4 bases and 11 bases, with 20 bases remaining between them. The germline V gene encodes CDR1 SQVTM and CDR2 ANQGSEA. CDR3: CSVGSPASPTQYF. The DNA for the CDR3 is TGCAGCGTTGGTAGTCCTGCCTCGCCGACGCAGTACTTC.

The CDR3 nucleotides are TGCAGTGCTACGGGACAGGGCAATGGCTACACCTTC. Protein product: CSATGQGNGYTF. This sequence joins TRBV20-1 and TRBJ1-2, with 9 bases identical to TRBD1. CDR1 and CDR2 (germline): DFQATT, SNEGSKA (reference sequence). Trimming at V came to 4 bases and at J to 6 bases, leaving 3 bases not matched to a gene. CDR3 size: 12 residues.

The chain joins TRBV3-1 to TRBJ2-5, with 8 nucleotides matching TRBD1. The CDR3 has 16 amino acids. Trimming at V came to 1 base and at J to 5 bases, leaving 9 bases not matched to a gene. The V gene's germline CDR1 is LGHDT and CDR2 YNNKEL (reference sequence). CDR3 protein: CASSQAMGQVWETQYF. The CDR3 DNA reads as TGTGCCAGCAGCCAAGCTATGGGACAGGTTTGGGAGACCCAGTACTTC.

This clonotype was seen a single time. The chain has TRBV5-4 and TRBJ2-5; 9 nucleotides line up with TRBD1. Germline values: CDR1 SGHNT, CDR2 YYREEE (reference sequence). J was trimmed by 5 bases and V by 7 bases; bases with no gene match: 9. CDR3 length equals 14 residues. The CDR3 sequence is CASGYPDRGETQYF. The CDR3 nucleotides are TGTGCCAGCGGCTACCCGGACAGGGGCGAGACCCAGTACTTC.

CDR3 bases: TGCGCCAGCAGCCAAACACCGGGGAGCGGCGGCGGCTACGAGCAGTACTTC. Amino acid sequence: CASSQTPGSGGGYEQYF. The chain uses TRBV4-1 and TRBJ2-7; tentatively, D is TRBD2 (5 bases). This CDR3 contains 17 residues. Looked up from germline, CDR1 is MGHRA and CDR2 is YSYEKL. V lost 2 bases, J lost 3 bases, and 20 bases lay in between.

The gene calls are TRBV7-8 and TRBJ2-6; D is uncertain. In germline, CDR1 is SGHVS, CDR2 FQNEAQ. V was pared by 4 bases and J by 4 bases, with 8 bases between. The CDR3 spans 14 residues. CDR3 coding DNA: TGTGCCAGCAGCTCTTCTACCGGGGCCAACGTCCTGACTTTC. It yields the protein CASSSSTGANVLTF. Using reference TRBV7-8 and TRBJ2-6 for the parts outside the CDR3, the full variable domain is GAGVSQSPRYKVAKRGQDVALRCDPISGHVSLFWYQQALGQGPEFLTYFQNEAQLDKSGLPSDRFFAERPEGSVSTLKIQRTQQEDSAVYLCASSSSTGANVLTFGAGSRLTVL.

This chain uses TRBV2 with TRBJ2-5; a possible D gene is TRBD1 (6 bases). Germline CDR1 is SNHLY and CDR2 is FYNNEI. V shed 2 bases and J shed 5 bases, with 12 bases lying between them. The CDR3 has 14 amino acids. For the CDR3, the DNA is TGTGCCAGCAGTGAACAGGGGCCCTCTGAGACCCAGTACTTC. This translates into CASSEQGPSETQYF.

CDR3 in amino acids: CSARGVAEQYF. The DNA of the CDR3 is TGCAGTGCTAGGGGGGTAGCCGAGCAGTACTTC. The genes are TRBV20-1 and TRBJ2-7; D assignment may be TRBD1 or TRBD2 (5 bases each). CDR1 is DFQATT, CDR2 SNEGSKA, per germline (reference sequence). The CDR3 consists of 11 residues. Trimming took 3 bases from V and 6 from J, leaving 9 bases between them.

The J gene is TRBJ2-3, the V gene TRBV12-3 or TRBV12-4, with 8 nucleotides matching TRBD2. V lost 5 bases to trimming and J lost 4 bases; unmatched junction nucleotides: 8. CDR3 size: 15 residues. The CDR3 DNA sequence: TGTGCCAGCAGTCCCGGGGGGGCTCGGGCAGATACGCAGTATTTT. Translated: CASSPGGARADTQYF.

The rearrangement joins TRBV29-1 to TRBJ1-2, with 7 bases that match TRBD1. The germline V gene encodes CDR1 SQVTM and CDR2 ANQGSEA. The CDR3 runs to 12 residues. V trimming: 4 bases; J trimming: 5 bases; junction bases outside the gene matches: 4. Here the CDR3 reads CSVVEGAYGYTF. In DNA, the CDR3 is TGCAGCGTTGTCGAGGGGGCTTATGGCTACACCTTC.

V and J are TRBV4-1 and TRBJ2-5, with 12 bases identical to TRBD2. Germline loops: CDR1 MGHRA, CDR2 YSYEKL. Trimming cost V 1 base and J 6 bases; bases outside gene matches: 12. The CDR3 has 18 residues. CDR3 in DNA: TGCGCCAGCAGCCAAGCATTTGAGACTAGCGGGAGACGGCAGACCCAGTACTTC. Its protein product is CASSQAFETSGRRQTQYF.